The 8 T cell receptor beta chains below were found in one sample sequenced in a study of OX40 agonist ivuxolimab in advanced cancers. Libraries were prepared by immunoSEQ multiplex PCR; TCRdb keeps only in-frame clonotypes and omits some of them. Of under 140,000 clones detected, approximately 89% appear once; the ten largest clones hold 0.27%. This material consisted of CD4+ or CD8+ T cells sorted from blood, taken in a trial of the OX40 agonist ivuxolimab. All receptors come from an adult with an advanced solid tumor such as melanoma, head and neck, liver or kidney cancer.

This chain links TRBV2 with TRBJ1-5; D is undetermined. V gave up 5 bases and J gave up 5 bases, with 10 bases separating them. The CDR3 has 13 amino acids. Germline V gene lookup returns CDR1 SNHLY and CDR2 FYNNEI. CDR3 protein: CASSSRLDQPQHF. The CDR3 bases are TGTGCCAGCAGTTCTCGATTGGATCAGCCCCAGCATTTT.

This chain uses TRBV7-9 with TRBJ2-7; 9 bases agree with TRBD1. This CDR3 has 16 amino acids. V gave up 4 bases and J gave up 4 bases; unmatched junction bases: 11. The germline V gene has CDR1 SEHNR and CDR2 FQNEAQ (reference sequence). CDR3: CASSSGTGQLTYEQYF. The CDR3 DNA follows: TGTGCCAGCAGCTCCGGGACAGGGCAGCTGACTTACGAGCAGTACTTC.

The sample holds a few counts of this clone. V usage is TRBV18 and J usage is TRBJ1-2; D possibly corresponds to TRBD1 (5 bases). Germline loops: CDR1 KGHSH, CDR2 LQKENI. The CDR3 consists of 14 residues. Trimming took off 3 bases at V and 3 bases at J, with 11 bases between the two ends. The chain's CDR3 is CASSPSGGDYGYTF. CDR3 DNA: TGTGCCAGCTCACCCTCGGGGGGAGACTATGGCTACACCTTC.

A note on this clone: Other DNA sequences of this sample code for an identical CDR3. The V call is TRBV9, the J call TRBJ2-6, with D possibly being TRBD1 or TRBD2 (5 bases each). The CDR3 is 16 residues long. Trimming took off 0 bases at V and 2 bases at J, with 9 bases between the two ends. Germline assignment: CDR1 SGDLS and CDR2 YYNGEE. CDR3 nucleotide sequence: TGTGCCAGCAGCGTAGGGGGGTCTGCTGGGGCCAACGTCCTGACTTTC. It encodes CASSVGGSAGANVLTF.

A note on this clone: Other nucleotide sequences in the sample specify the same CDR3. V gene TRBV30 combines with J gene TRBJ1-5; a possible D gene is TRBD1 (5 bases). CDR3 length: 13 residues. Germline assignment: CDR1 GTSNPN and CDR2 SVGIG (reference sequence). The V end was cut by 0 bases, the J end by 4 bases, with 7 bases between. The CDR3 sequence: CAWSVRGNQPQHF. Here the CDR3 DNA reads TGTGCCTGGAGTGTTAGGGGTAATCAGCCCCAGCATTTT.

This clone turned up a few times. This chain connects TRBV19 to TRBJ2-7, with D perhaps matching TRBD1 (6 bases). Trimming left V 6 bases short and J 0 bases short, with 15 bases between. CDR1 LNHDA and CDR2 SQIVND come from the germline V gene (reference sequence). This CDR3 is 15 amino acids long. CDR3 bases: TGTGCCAGTAGGCTTTCGGGACATAGCTCCTACGAGCAGTACTTC. Protein sequence: CASRLSGHSSYEQYF. The full variable domain, in which reference TRBV19 and TRBJ2-7 provide the parts outside the CDR3, is DGGITQSPKYLFRKEGQNVTLSCEQNLNHDAMYWYRQDPGQGLRLIYYSQIVNDFQKGDIAEGYSVSREKKESFPLTVTSAQKNPTAFYLCASRLSGHSSYEQYFGPGTRLTVT.

This clone was observed a single time. The rearrangement uses TRBV6-6 and TRBJ1-3, with D unresolved. The CDR3 runs to 14 residues. Germline V gives CDR1 MNHNY, CDR2 SVGAGI (reference sequence). Trimming took off 5 bases at V and 2 bases at J, with 10 bases between the two ends. The CDR3, as DNA: TGTGCCAGCAGTACGGTGAGAGCTGGAAACACCATATATTTT. It translates to CASSTVRAGNTIYF.

The chain has TRBV9 and TRBJ1-1, with a weak D call TRBD1 (6 bases). The CDR3 totals 16 residues. V was cut by 0 bases and J by 5 bases, with 17 bases left in between. CDR1 and CDR2 (germline): SGDLS, YYNGEE. The CDR3 region is CASSVEVWGARTEAFF. The CDR3 nucleotides read TGTGCCAGCAGCGTAGAGGTCTGGGGGGCGAGAACTGAAGCTTTCTTT.